The next 20 T cell receptor beta chains were all read from a single sample in a study of T cell repertoires in cytomegalovirus infection. The antigens these receptors bind are not known. TCRdb re-called the reads through MiXCR, storing one row per CDR3 protein. Of about 830,000 distinct CDR3 sequences in the sample, around a third were seen once. Material: cultured CD8+ T cells from PBMCs, obtained from culture after CMV antigen stimulation. These receptors all stem from a human donor in good health (CMV status not recorded). Some clones in this sample may be carry-over from other donors' samples.

This clonotype was observed once. The chain links TRBV12-5 to TRBJ2-7, with 9 bases aligning to TRBD1. Germline V gene data show CDR1 as LGHNT and CDR2 as FRNRAP. CDR3 size: 14 residues. Losses at the gene ends were 4 bases for V and 7 bases for J; bases not matched to a gene: 8. This chain's CDR3 is CASGSPGTGREQYV. The CDR3, as DNA: TGTGCTAGTGGTTCCCCCGGGACAGGGCGGGAGCAGTACGTC.

CDR3 DNA sequence: TGCGCCAGCAGCCCCCGGGGGGGGCCTTCCAAATATTCCTACGAGCAGTACTTC. This sequence encodes CASSPRGGPSKYSYEQYF. The chain carries TRBV4-1 and TRBJ2-7; 8 nucleotides match TRBD2. Germline V gene lookup returns CDR1 MGHRA and CDR2 YSYEKL. The length of the CDR3 is 18 residues. The V gene end was trimmed by 4 bases and the J gene end by 1 base; junction bases not matched to a gene: 15.

This clonotype was seen more than once but under ten times. The chain couples TRBV12-3 or TRBV12-4 to TRBJ2-1; TRBD2 matches at 11 bases. The CDR3 is 15 residues long. The J segment lost 5 bases and the V segment lost 7 bases, leaving 7 bases of the junction unmatched. The CDR3 reads CASIRLAGRDNEQFF. CDR3 DNA: TGTGCCAGCATCCGACTAGCGGGGAGGGACAATGAGCAGTTCTTC.

In this sample, this clonotype turned up a few times. The chain uses TRBV6-1 and TRBJ1-5; the D gene is possibly TRBD1 (5 bases). The CDR3 runs to 17 residues. Germline CDR1 MNHNS, CDR2 SASEGT. The V end lost 2 bases, the J end lost 0 bases, and 14 bases lay between the germline ends. The CDR3 loop reads CASSEPLGGTSNQPQHF. The CDR3 nucleotides are TGTGCCAGCAGTGAACCGCTCGGGGGGACTAGCAATCAGCCCCAGCATTTT.

CDR3 nucleotides: TGTGCCAGCAGTTTCGGAGCGGGGGGGTCCACAGATACGCAGTATTTT. Amino acid sequence: CASSFGAGGSTDTQYF. The gene calls are TRBV27 and TRBJ2-3, with TRBD2 matching over 10 bases. V trimming: 3 bases; J trimming: 2 bases; junction bases outside the gene matches: 5. The CDR3 length is 16 residues. Germline-derived CDR1 and CDR2 are MNHEY and SMNVEV (reference sequence).

The chain combines TRBV7-8 with TRBJ1-2; unclear D gene. The CDR3 contains 13 residues. The ends were cut back, 5 bases at V and 5 bases at J, with 12 bases in the middle. Germline lookup yields CDR1 SGHVS and CDR2 FQNEAQ. CDR3: CASSPSSGYGYTF. The DNA of the CDR3 is TGTGCCAGCAGCCCTAGCTCGGGGTATGGCTACACCTTC.

The V gene is TRBV12-3 or TRBV12-4, the J gene TRBJ2-1; D is unclear. Deletions cut 5 bases from V and 9 bases from J, with 11 bases between. CDR3 size: 12 residues. The CDR3 loop is CASSLARPEQFF. CDR3 coding DNA: TGTGCCAGCAGTCTCGCCCGGCCTGAGCAGTTCTTC.

This clonotype was recorded a few times. The chain links TRBV28 to TRBJ2-7; D is unresolved. The CDR3 has 11 amino acids. CDR1 and CDR2 (germline): MDHEN, SYDVKM. Trimming removed 4 bases from V and 5 bases from J, with 6 bases in between. The CDR3 DNA reads as TGTGCCAGCAGTTCCTTTAACGAGCAGTACTTC. Translation: CASSSFNEQYF.

The V and J genes are TRBV19 and TRBJ1-2; TRBD1 matches at 7 bases. The CDR3 is 15 residues long. The germline CDR1 and CDR2 sequences are LNHDA and SQIVND (reference sequence). The ends lost 3 bases at V and 3 bases at J; junction bases unmatched: 7. CDR3 DNA: TGTGCCAGTAGTATCGAAGGGGGCGGTGACTATGGCTACACCTTC. Translation: CASSIEGGGDYGYTF.

This clonotype showed up many times. The chain couples TRBV7-2 to TRBJ1-1, with 8 bases that match TRBD1. CDR1 and CDR2 from the germline V gene are SGHTA and FQGNSA. V trimming: 5 bases; J trimming: 4 bases; junction bases outside the gene matches: 6. This CDR3 has 14 amino acids. Written as DNA, the CDR3 is TGTGCCAGCAGCCTGGACAGGGAGTTCACTGAAGCTTTCTTT. Residues: CASSLDREFTEAFF.

In its sample, this clonotype was seen many times. This chain connects TRBV7-2 to TRBJ2-1, with 12 nucleotides matching TRBD2. The CDR3 is 17 residues long. CDR1 is SGHTA, CDR2 FQGNSA, per germline. With 4 bases clipped from V and 0 bases from J, the junction kept 4 bases outside the gene matches. In DNA, the CDR3 is TGTGCCAGCAGCTCCCCTAGCGGGGGGGCCTCCTACAATGAGCAGTTCTTC. It is translated as CASSSPSGGASYNEQFF.

The chain uses TRBV6-1 and TRBJ1-5, with D possibly TRBD1 on 6 matching bases. The CDR3 contains 17 residues. Deletions cut 6 bases from V and 4 bases from J, with 22 bases between. The germline gives CDR1 MNHNS, CDR2 SASEGT. CDR3 DNA: TGTGCCAGCAGCCCCCGTGGGGGCAACCCCACTAATCAGCCCCAGCATTTT. Its protein is CASSPRGGNPTNQPQHF.

The rearrangement uses TRBV6-2 or TRBV6-3 and TRBJ2-2; no definite D call. Trimming left V 2 bases short and J 3 bases short, with 16 bases between. The CDR3 is 17 amino acids. Looked up from germline, CDR1 is MNHEY and CDR2 is SVGEGT. CDR3 residues: CASSYRGTKEDTGELFF. The CDR3 DNA sequence: TGTGCCAGCAGTTACCGCGGCACAAAGGAAGACACCGGGGAGCTGTTTTTT.

V and J are TRBV27 and TRBJ1-6; D not resolved. The V gene lost 6 bases and the J gene lost 0 bases, with 15 bases spanning the gap. CDR1 is MNHEY, CDR2 SMNVEV, per germline (reference sequence). This CDR3 is built from 17 residues. The CDR3 bases are TGTGCCAGCAGCCGAGACAACCTCGACTCCTATAATTCACCCCTCCACTTT. Translated, it gives CASSRDNLDSYNSPLHF.

Written as DNA, the CDR3 is TGTGCCAGCATGTCCCCCGGGATCGGAAACACCATATATTTT. Protein sequence: CASMSPGIGNTIYF. The J gene is TRBJ1-3, the V gene TRBV27; D remains unclear. Trimming took off 7 bases at V and 4 bases at J, with 14 bases between the two ends. CDR1 is MNHEY and CDR2 is SMNVEV in the germline V gene (reference sequence). The CDR3 sequence is 14 residues long.

The chain is built from TRBV5-1 and TRBJ1-1; 7 bases match TRBD1. The CDR3 length is 14 residues. The germline V gene encodes CDR1 SGHRS and CDR2 YFSETQ. The V gene end was trimmed by 4 bases and the J gene end by 6 bases; junction bases not matched to a gene: 9. CDR3 in DNA: TGCGCCAGCAGCGGCGACAGGGTGAGGGCTGAAGCTTTCTTT. Protein: CASSGDRVRAEAFF.

The chain has TRBV27 and TRBJ2-3; no clear D. CDR1 and CDR2 (germline): MNHEY, SMNVEV (reference sequence). The V and J ends lost 10 bases and 1 base respectively, with 12 bases between them. The CDR3 runs 13 residues. In DNA, the CDR3 is TGTGCCACCTACTCCTTGGGCACAGATACGCAGTATTTT. It is translated as CATYSLGTDTQYF.

The sample holds a few counts of this clonotype. V and J are TRBV4-1 and TRBJ1-2; D gene unclear. V was clipped by 0 bases and J by 0 bases, with 20 bases between them. The CDR3 covers 19 residues. Germline CDR1 MGHRA, CDR2 YSYEKL. The CDR3, as DNA: TGCGCCAGCAGCCAAGAAATGGAGACGGGCCCTAGTCCTAACTATGGCTACACCTTC. It specifies CASSQEMETGPSPNYGYTF.

The chain recombines TRBV6-2 or TRBV6-3 with TRBJ2-7; D not resolved. Germline CDR1 and CDR2: MNHEY and SVGEGT. CDR3 length: 10 residues. Trimming took 9 bases from V and 3 from J, leaving 6 bases between them. CDR3 nucleotides: TGTGCCAGTGGGGACTACGAGCAGTACGTC. Its protein product is CASGDYEQYV.

The gene calls are TRBV19 and TRBJ1-4, with D perhaps matching TRBD1 (6 bases). Trimming pared 9 bases from V and 0 bases from J, leaving 11 bases between. Germline assignment: CDR1 LNHDA and CDR2 SQIVND (reference sequence). The CDR3 has 14 residues. CDR3 sequence reads: CASGQIATNEKLFF. CDR3 nucleotides: TGTGCCAGCGGACAGATTGCAACTAATGAAAAACTGTTTTTT.